The 28 T cell receptor beta chains in this list originate from one sample, sequenced in a study of T cells in Graves' hyperthyroidism and ophthalmopathy. From RNA transcripts, TCR beta CDR3 regions were amplified. Primed by the HTBI set, a first-round RT-PCR was run on the TCR CDR3. TCRdb processed the multiplex PCR reads anew with MiXCR; each CDR3 protein has one entry. The repertoire holds some 760,000 distinct CDR3 sequences, with around 13% as singletons. Sequencing was carried out using blood. Source of these receptors: a woman aged 18-29 years with Graves' hyperthyroidism.

This clonotype was recorded a few times. This chain connects TRBV4-2 to TRBJ1-2; no firm D call. The CDR3 totals 15 residues. The germline V and J ends were trimmed by 1 base and 6 bases, with 15 bases remaining between them. The V gene's germline CDR1 is LGHNA and CDR2 YNFKEQ. The CDR3: CASSQVDGDGDGYTF. The CDR3 region has the DNA TGTGCCAGCAGCCAAGTGGATGGGGATGGGGATGGCTACACCTTC.

The chain is built from TRBV30 and TRBJ2-7; TRBD1 aligns across 7 bases. After removal of 3 bases from V and 3 bases from J, the junction contained 8 bases not matched to a gene. CDR1 is GTSNPN and CDR2 is SVGIG in the germline V gene (reference sequence). The length of the CDR3 is 14 residues. Here the CDR3 reads CAWSQGQTFYEQYF. The CDR3, as DNA: TGTGCCTGGAGCCAGGGACAGACGTTCTACGAGCAGTACTTC.

This clonotype is a singleton in its sample. A read error may be the cause here, since a much bigger clone is one base away. The rearrangement uses TRBV6-1 and TRBJ2-4, with TRBD2 matching over 10 bases. Germline loops: CDR1 MNHNS, CDR2 SASEGT. The length of the CDR3 is 19 residues. CDR3 DNA sequence: TGTGCCAGCAGGTTTAGAGCGGGAGGGACATCCCTAGCCAAAAACGTTCAGTACTTC. Its protein is CASRFRAGGTSLAKNVQYF.

This sequence joins TRBV2 and TRBJ2-2; the match to TRBD1 covers 7 bases. The CDR3 is made up of 12 amino acids. Looked up from germline, CDR1 is SNHLY and CDR2 is FYNNEI. V shed 6 bases, J shed 8 bases, and the junction held 3 bases outside the gene matches. The CDR3 DNA reads TGTGCCAGCAGGGAGACAGGGGGGGAGCTGTTTTTT. Translating it yields CASRETGGELFF. Based on the CDR3 plus reference TRBV2 and TRBJ2-2, the full variable domain is EPEVTQTPSHQVTQMGQEVILRCVPISNHLYFYWYRQILGQKVEFLVSFYNNEISEKSEIFDDQFSVERPDGSNFTLKIRSTKLEDSAMYFCASRETGGELFFGEGSRLTVL.

The chain uses TRBV9 and TRBJ2-1, with 8 bases matching TRBD2. Unmatched junction bases numbered 9, after V lost 3 bases and J lost 7 bases. The CDR3 loop spans 15 amino acids. CDR1 and CDR2 (germline): SGDLS, YYNGEE. CDR3 in DNA: TGTGCCAGCAGCGCTAGAGGGACTAGAGAGAATGAGCAGTTCTTC. Translating it yields CASSARGTRENEQFF.

This clonotype was seen many times. The chain recombines TRBV2 with TRBJ2-5; D is perhaps TRBD1 or TRBD2 (5 bases each). Between the trimmed V and J ends, which lost 5 bases and 2 bases, there was a span of 15 bases. The germline V gene has CDR1 SNHLY and CDR2 FYNNEI. This CDR3 is built from 15 residues. This CDR3 reads CASSPARDEQETQYF. The DNA of the CDR3 is TGTGCCAGCAGTCCCGCCCGGGACGAACAAGAGACCCAGTACTTC.

This clonotype was recorded at least ten times. The V call is TRBV13, the J call TRBJ2-3, with a weak D call TRBD2 (6 bases). Germline assignment: CDR1 PRHDT and CDR2 FYEKMQ (reference sequence). This CDR3 spans 15 amino acids. Trimming pared 8 bases from V and 5 bases from J, leaving 20 bases between. The CDR3 sequence is CASYSFLRDGDTQYF. In DNA form, the CDR3 reads TGTGCCAGCTATAGCTTTTTGCGGGACGGAGATACGCAGTATTTT.

This clonotype was counted only a few times. J is TRBJ1-1 and V is TRBV9; D may be TRBD1 (6 bases). Deletions cut 4 bases from V and 1 base from J, with 14 bases between. Germline V gene data show CDR1 as SGDLS and CDR2 as YYNGEE. This CDR3 is built from 15 residues. The CDR3 DNA reads TGTGCCAGCAGCACAGATGGGACAAGGAACACTGAAGCTTTCTTT. It is translated as CASSTDGTRNTEAFF.

This clonotype was picked up many times. The genes are TRBV12-3 or TRBV12-4 and TRBJ1-5; D is uncertain. V lost 7 bases and J 4 bases, leaving 14 bases between the germline ends. This CDR3 spans 14 amino acids. CDR3 region: CASTHRGRNQPQHF. DNA of the CDR3: TGTGCCAGCACTCACCGAGGGAGGAATCAGCCCCAGCATTTT.

This clonotype has a count of ten or more. The J gene is TRBJ2-3, the V gene TRBV4-1; maybe TRBD2 (5 bases). V lost 0 bases and J 5 bases, leaving 15 bases between the germline ends. Per the germline V gene, CDR1 is MGHRA and CDR2 is YSYEKL. The CDR3 runs 16 residues. CDR3 protein: CASSQDAGSSRDTQYF. The CDR3 DNA is TGCGCCAGCAGCCAAGATGCGGGTAGCAGTAGAGATACGCAGTATTTT.

At least ten counts were recorded for this clonotype. The CDR3 DNA follows: TGTGCCAGCAGCGCCCGGGAATCGCAGTTCTTC. This translates into CASSARESQFF. This chain links TRBV11-3 with TRBJ2-1, with a possible D match to TRBD2 (5 bases). Trimming shortened V by 5 bases and J by 12 bases, and 11 bases separated the two germline ends. The CDR3 has 11 residues. Germline loops: CDR1 SGHNT, CDR2 YENEEA.

This clonotype has at least ten counts. This rearrangement joins TRBV28 to TRBJ2-6, with 9 positions matching TRBD1. V lost 4 bases and J lost 5; bases outside the gene matches: 9. The CDR3 runs to 17 residues. The germline gives CDR1 MDHEN, CDR2 SYDVKM. The CDR3 protein is CASSSLGQGFWANVLTF. CDR3 bases: TGTGCCAGCAGTTCCCTGGGACAGGGCTTTTGGGCCAACGTCCTGACTTTC.

This clonotype showed up many times. The chain recombines TRBV28 with TRBJ2-7; no firm D call. Germline V lookup: CDR1 MDHEN, CDR2 SYDVKM. The CDR3 consists of 15 residues. V shed 3 bases and J shed 6 bases, with 18 bases lying between them. For the CDR3, the DNA is TGTGCCAGCAGTTTGCTCAGGATAGGATGGCGCGAGCAGTACTTC. Translated, it gives CASSLLRIGWREQYF.

The rearrangement joins TRBV5-1 to TRBJ2-2; TRBD1 matches 8 bases. The CDR3 contains 16 residues. Losses at the gene ends were 4 bases for V and 0 bases for J; bases not matched to a gene: 5. CDR1 SGHRS and CDR2 YFSETQ come from the germline V gene. The CDR3 spells CASSPPTGANTGELFF. The CDR3 bases are TGCGCCAGCAGCCCCCCGACAGGGGCGAACACCGGGGAGCTGTTTTTT.

This chain connects TRBV28 to TRBJ1-3; TRBD1 might be the D (5 bases). Germline CDR1 MDHEN, CDR2 SYDVKM. V was shortened by 6 bases and J by 0 bases, with 15 bases between the two germline ends. This CDR3 contains 16 residues. CDR3 DNA: TGTGCCAGCAGCATCCCCAGGGTGAGCTCTGGAAACACCATATATTTT. Translation: CASSIPRVSSGNTIYF.

This clonotype showed up many times. The chain is built from TRBV20-1 and TRBJ1-5; no reliable D call. Trimming pared 7 bases from V and 0 bases from J, leaving 1 base between. CDR1 is DFQATT, CDR2 SNEGSKA, per germline (reference sequence). The length of the CDR3 is 10 residues. The CDR3: CSVSNQPQHF. DNA for the CDR3: TGCAGTGTTAGCAATCAGCCCCAGCATTTT.

This clonotype has just a few counts. This chain connects TRBV4-3 to TRBJ2-7; 8 nucleotides match TRBD2. In germline, CDR1 is LGHNA, CDR2 YSLEER. The junction had 13 bases not matched to a gene; V was cut back by 3 bases and J by 3 bases. This CDR3 is built from 17 residues. The CDR3 DNA follows: TGCGCCAGCAGCCAGATGCGGGGGGTAGCGGGCGACTACGAGCAGTACTTC. Its protein product is CASSQMRGVAGDYEQYF.

The chain uses TRBV15 and TRBJ1-4; D gene uncertain. This CDR3 spans 13 amino acids. Germline lookup yields CDR1 LNHNV and CDR2 YYDKDF (reference sequence). Trimming cost V 3 bases and J 4 bases, with 6 bases left between them. CDR3 sequence: CATSRRDNEKLFF. The CDR3, as DNA: TGTGCCACCAGCAGGAGGGATAATGAAAAACTGTTTTTT.

This clonotype was seen many times. V is TRBV6-2 or TRBV6-3 and J is TRBJ2-7; D not certain. V lost 6 bases, J lost 2 bases, and 17 bases lay in between. Germline CDR1 and CDR2: MNHEY and SVGEGT. The CDR3 runs 15 residues. This CDR3 reads CASRAFWGSTYEQYF. CDR3 nucleotides: TGTGCCAGCAGAGCGTTCTGGGGAAGCACCTACGAGCAGTACTTC.

The chain uses TRBV28 and TRBJ2-3, with TRBD2 as a possible D gene (5 bases). Germline loops: CDR1 MDHEN, CDR2 SYDVKM. The V and J ends lost 10 bases and 5 bases respectively, with 16 bases between them. CDR3 length: 13 residues. CDR3 loop: CAITSLAKDTQYF. The CDR3 DNA follows: TGTGCCATCACCAGCCTAGCCAAAGATACGCAGTATTTT.

The chain couples TRBV5-1 to TRBJ2-5, with 7 bases lining up with TRBD1. J gave up 5 bases and V 2 bases, and 9 bases lay outside the gene matches. The CDR3 spans 15 residues. The germline CDR1 and CDR2 sequences are SGHRS and YFSETQ. The CDR3 loop reads CASSLTLQGQETQYF. CDR3 DNA sequence: TGCGCCAGCAGCTTAACGTTGCAGGGACAGGAGACCCAGTACTTC.

At least ten counts were recorded for this clonotype. The J gene is TRBJ2-7, the V gene TRBV6-5; D is uncertain. Between the trimmed V and J ends, which lost 0 bases and 5 bases, there was a span of 8 bases. Germline assignment: CDR1 MNHEY and CDR2 SVGAGI. CDR3 length: 13 amino acids. CDR3 nucleotides: TGTGCCAGCAGTTACTCCAGACTCCACGAGCAGTACTTC. It translates to CASSYSRLHEQYF.

This clonotype was observed many times. The genes are TRBV4-1 and TRBJ2-1; the match to TRBD2 covers 10 bases. The CDR3 totals 14 residues. The J segment lost 9 bases and the V segment lost 4 bases, leaving 6 bases of the junction unmatched. Germline values: CDR1 MGHRA, CDR2 YSYEKL. CDR3 nucleotide sequence: TGCGCCAGCAGCCTCCTAGCGGGAGATGGTGAGCAGTTCTTC. The encoded protein is CASSLLAGDGEQFF.

This clonotype was counted at least ten times. V usage is TRBV20-1 and J usage is TRBJ1-5; 7 bases line up with TRBD1. CDR1 and CDR2 from the germline V gene are DFQATT and SNEGSKA (reference sequence). This CDR3 region has 12 residues. V was clipped by 6 bases and J by 2 bases; unmatched bases: 1. The CDR3 region has the DNA TGCAGTGCAGACAGGGGCAATCAGCCCCAGCATTTT. The encoded protein is CSADRGNQPQHF.

Many counts were recorded for this clonotype. V usage is TRBV28 and J usage is TRBJ2-7; TRBD2 aligns across 8 bases. V was clipped by 2 bases and J by 2 bases; unmatched bases: 2. The CDR3 length is 14 residues. Germline assignment: CDR1 MDHEN and CDR2 SYDVKM. The chain's CDR3 is CASSLRTSPYEQYF. The CDR3, as DNA: TGTGCCAGCAGTTTAAGGACTAGCCCCTACGAGCAGTACTTC.

This clonotype occurred many times. The chain uses TRBV7-9 and TRBJ1-6; D is ambiguous. CDR3 length: 12 amino acids. V lost 1 base to trimming and J lost 7 bases, with 2 bases between them. Germline assignment: CDR1 SEHNR and CDR2 FQNEAQ (reference sequence). The CDR3 reads CASSLGNSPLHF. The CDR3 DNA is TGTGCCAGCAGCTTAGGGAATTCACCCCTCCACTTT.

Ten or more counts support this clonotype. This chain joins TRBV7-9 and TRBJ2-7; 8 nucleotides align to TRBD1. The CDR3 is 13 residues long. CDR1 and CDR2 from the germline V gene are SEHNR and FQNEAQ (reference sequence). J gave up 6 bases and V 1 base, and 2 bases lay outside the gene matches. The CDR3 is CASSLGTGTEQYF. In nucleotides, the CDR3 is TGTGCCAGCAGCTTAGGGACAGGGACCGAGCAGTACTTC.

This clonotype was picked up a small number of times. The chain recombines TRBV15 with TRBJ1-1, with D possibly being TRBD1 (6 bases). This CDR3 region has 12 residues. Germline lookup yields CDR1 LNHNV and CDR2 YYDKDF (reference sequence). The ends were cut back, 5 bases at V and 11 bases at J, with 15 bases in the middle. The CDR3 DNA sequence: TGTGCCACCAGCGTCCCGGGACATGGGGCTTTCTTT. Residues: CATSVPGHGAFF.